The clone carrying this T cell receptor (beta chain) was detected only a few times. Other DNA sequences from this sample encode an identical CDR3 as well. Germline CDR1 SGHTA, CDR2 FQGTGA. V lost 2 bases, J lost 2 bases, and 6 bases lay in between. The CDR3 length is 13 residues. This sample is part of a study of blood T cell repertoires in COVID-19. Per the study methods: Using reference gene primer amplification, nucleated cell counts were estimated. This table comes from immunoSEQ multiplex PCR, and its TCRdb copy is limited to in-frame clones, with some not included. V, J and clone size were drawn from that table, and D and trimming were deduced from the DNA. Among approximately 80,000 clones listed, around 86% were seen once.

The clonotype comes from an elderly man with acute or convalescent COVID-19. This rearrangement joins TRBV7-3 to TRBJ1-1; no clear D gene. Material for sequencing was peripheral blood. CDR3 nucleotide sequence: TGTGCCAGCAGCTTAGGGCAAAACACTGAAGCTTTCTTT. It specifies CASSLGQNTEAFF.